This section outlines one TCR beta chain sequence together with its context. Its antigen remains unknown. The data were taken from a study of identical twins. The study's findings and limits: Cord blood's abundant beta clonotypes had fewer insertions, unlike memory repertoires.

TCRdb re-derived calls from the 5' RACE reads in MiXCR, one entry per CDR3 protein. Of around 480,000 distinct CDR3 sequences in the sample, roughly an eighth were seen once. In germline, CDR1 is SEHNR, CDR2 FQNEAQ (reference sequence). The CDR3 is made up of 12 amino acids. Trimming pared 5 bases from V and 10 bases from J, leaving 14 bases between. The same sample was also studied in work on yellow fever vaccine responses in identical twins.

Input material: CD4+ T cells sorted from blood. The receptor comes from a woman aged 18-35 years in good health. V usage is TRBV7-9 and J usage is TRBJ1-1, with D perhaps matching TRBD1 (5 bases). CDR3 residues: CASSVTGRGAFF. Written as DNA, the CDR3 is TGTGCCAGCAGCGTAACAGGCCGTGGAGCTTTCTTT.